Below, 3 T cell receptor beta chains from the same sample are listed, as sequenced in a study of T cells in Graves' hyperthyroidism and ophthalmopathy. Amplified TCR beta CDR3 regions derived from RNA transcripts. A first-round RT-PCR of the TCR CDR3 used the HTBI primer set. TCRdb called the multiplex PCR reads again in MiXCR, with one record for every CDR3 protein. This sample carries about 400,000 distinct CDR3 sequences, 15% to 19% of them seen once, and the ten largest clones take approximately 7.5%. Material for sequencing was blood. Receptors originate from a young woman with Graves' hyperthyroidism.

This clonotype was seen at least ten times. The chain couples TRBV3-1 to TRBJ2-7, with 7 bases identical to TRBD2. Losses at the gene ends were 0 bases for V and 3 bases for J; bases not matched to a gene: 8. This CDR3 spans 16 amino acids. Germline V gene lookup returns CDR1 LGHDT and CDR2 YNNKEL (reference sequence). The CDR3: CASSQELLAEHYEQYF. In DNA form, the CDR3 reads TGTGCCAGCAGCCAAGAACTGCTAGCGGAGCACTACGAGCAGTACTTC.

This clonotype was recorded at least ten times. The chain joins TRBV6-2 or TRBV6-3 to TRBJ1-2; D unresolved. CDR1 is MNHEY and CDR2 is SVGEGT in the germline V gene. V dropped 0 bases and J dropped 3 bases, with 11 bases sitting between them. The CDR3 sequence is 15 residues long. CDR3 coding DNA: TGTGCCAGCAGTTACTCGAATGAGGTCGACTATGGCTACACCTTC. It encodes CASSYSNEVDYGYTF.

At least ten counts were recorded for this clonotype. This rearrangement joins TRBV12-5 to TRBJ1-5; no clear D gene. Germline-derived CDR1 and CDR2 are LGHNT and FRNRAP. Trimming removed 6 bases at V and 3 bases at J, with 9 bases between. The CDR3 is made up of 13 amino acids. In DNA, the CDR3 is TGTGCTAGTGGCTCAGACCTCAATCAGCCCCAGCATTTT. Its translation: CASGSDLNQPQHF.